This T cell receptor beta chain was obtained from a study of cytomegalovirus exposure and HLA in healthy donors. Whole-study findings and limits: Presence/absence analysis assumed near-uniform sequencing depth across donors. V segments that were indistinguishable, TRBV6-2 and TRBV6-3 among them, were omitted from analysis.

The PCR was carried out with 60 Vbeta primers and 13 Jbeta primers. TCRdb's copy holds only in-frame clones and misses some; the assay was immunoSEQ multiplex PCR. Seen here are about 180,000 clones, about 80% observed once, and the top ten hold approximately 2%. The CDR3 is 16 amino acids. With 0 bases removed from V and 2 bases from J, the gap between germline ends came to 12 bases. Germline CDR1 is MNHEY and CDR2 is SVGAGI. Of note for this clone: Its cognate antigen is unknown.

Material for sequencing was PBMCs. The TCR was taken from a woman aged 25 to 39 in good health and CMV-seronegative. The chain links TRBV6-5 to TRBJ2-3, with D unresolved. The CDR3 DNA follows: TGTGCCAGCAGTTACTCGAGTCGTGAGTACACAGATACGCAGTATTTT. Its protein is CASSYSSREYTDTQYF.